Presented here are 19 T cell receptor beta chains from one specimen sequenced in a study of human T cells and chemical hapten exposure. TCRdb re-called the RACE reads through MiXCR, storing one row per CDR3 protein. The sample lists tens of thousands of distinct CDR3 sequences, roughly an eighth occurring once. As to time point: patch test 3, about 24 weeks after DPC sensitization. Described treatment: therapeutic diphenylcyclopropenone sensitization with weekly scalp DPC. Extraction yielded total RNA from whole blood (unfractionated). The sample consisted of whole blood, taken in connection with sensitization to the hapten diphenylcyclopropenone (DPC). All receptors come from a woman aged 40 to 50 with alopecia areata. Some clones in this sample may be carry-over from other donors' samples.

This clonotype was detected ten times or more. The chain is built from TRBV28 and TRBJ2-4, with D possibly TRBD2 on 6 matching bases. The germline CDR1 and CDR2 sequences are MDHEN and SYDVKM. Trimming stripped 3 bases from V and 0 bases from J, with 9 bases between. The CDR3 has 15 amino acids. The CDR3 sequence is CASSFGGVAKNIQYF. In DNA, the CDR3 is TGTGCCAGCAGTTTTGGCGGGGTAGCCAAAAACATTCAGTACTTC.

The chain carries TRBV28 and TRBJ2-3, with TRBD2 matching over 10 bases. Germline values: CDR1 MDHEN, CDR2 SYDVKM. The CDR3 is 14 amino acids. V dropped 8 bases and J dropped 3; count of bases not matched to a gene: 5. CDR3 in amino acids: CASGAGGLTDTQYF. In DNA, the CDR3 is TGTGCCAGCGGAGCGGGGGGGCTAACAGATACGCAGTATTTT.

There are a few counts of this clonotype. The genes are TRBV7-9 and TRBJ2-3; D is undetermined. CDR1 is SEHNR and CDR2 is FQNEAQ in the germline V gene (reference sequence). This CDR3 has 11 residues. Trimming stripped 4 bases from V and 4 bases from J, with 3 bases between. The CDR3 reads CASSWADTQYF. The CDR3 nucleotides read TGTGCCAGCAGCTGGGCAGATACGCAGTATTTT.

This clonotype has a handful of counts. The rearrangement links TRBV28 to TRBJ2-1; possibly TRBD1 for D (5 bases). Trimming took off 5 bases at V and 12 bases at J, with 14 bases between the two ends. Germline CDR1 MDHEN, CDR2 SYDVKM. The CDR3 extends over 12 amino acids. The CDR3 loop is CASSPLQGWQFF. The CDR3 DNA sequence: TGTGCCAGCAGTCCTCTTCAGGGTTGGCAGTTCTTC.

This chain uses TRBV5-1 with TRBJ2-3, with TRBD2 identical over 9 bases. Per germline, CDR1 SGHRS and CDR2 YFSETQ. Trimming took 5 bases from V and 4 from J; bases not matched to a gene: 5. The CDR3 loop spans 14 amino acids. The CDR3 sequence: CASSLAGPADTQYF. Written as DNA, the CDR3 is TGCGCCAGCAGTCTAGCGGGGCCCGCAGATACGCAGTATTTT. Together with reference TRBV5-1 and TRBJ2-3, the CDR3 gives the full variable domain: KAGVTQTPRYLIKTRGQQVTLSCSPISGHRSVSWYQQTPGQGLQFLFEYFSETQRNKGNFPGRFSGRQFSNSRSEMNVSTLELGDSALYLCASSLAGPADTQYFGPGTRLTVL.

The gene calls are TRBV7-2 and TRBJ1-5, with 8 positions matching TRBD1. CDR3 size: 13 residues. V was clipped by 5 bases and J by 7 bases; unmatched bases: 4. Germline lookup yields CDR1 SGHTA and CDR2 FQGNSA. CDR3 loop: CASSVRGQQPQHF. CDR3 coding DNA: TGTGCCAGCAGCGTCAGGGGGCAGCAGCCCCAGCATTTT.

This CDR3 is CSVVLAGKNYEQYF. In nucleotides, the CDR3 is TGCAGCGTTGTCTTGGCAGGGAAAAACTACGAGCAGTACTTC. The genes are TRBV29-1 and TRBJ2-7; D is perhaps TRBD1 (5 bases). Germline V lookup: CDR1 SQVTM, CDR2 ANQGSEA. This CDR3 has 14 residues. The V end lost 4 bases, the J end lost 3 bases, and 16 bases lay between the germline ends.

Of note for this clonotype: A much larger clone lies one base from this, so it may be a read error. The J gene is TRBJ1-1, the V gene TRBV9; TRBD1 is a possible D gene (6 bases). The germline V gene has CDR1 SGDLS and CDR2 YYNGEE. The CDR3 covers 14 residues. The CDR3 coding sequence is TGTGCCAGCAGCGTAGTAAGCAGGGGTACTGAAGTTTTCTTT. Its translation is CASSVVSRGTEVFF.

V gene TRBV29-1 combines with J gene TRBJ1-1; D uncertain. Trimming removed 7 bases from V and 0 bases from J, with 9 bases in between. Per germline, CDR1 SQVTM and CDR2 ANQGSEA. The CDR3 extends over 12 amino acids. Here the CDR3 reads CSAESLNTEAFF. The CDR3 region has the DNA TGCAGCGCCGAAAGTCTGAACACTGAAGCTTTCTTT.

The CDR3 DNA follows: TGCGCCAGAGCGGGGGACCAAGAGACCCAGTACTTC. It codes for CARAGDQETQYF. The V gene is TRBV10-1, the J gene TRBJ2-5; 8 positions agree with TRBD2. Germline trimming cut 9 bases from V and 0 bases from J; bases unmatched to any gene: 0. The length of the CDR3 is 12 residues. CDR1 is WNHNN and CDR2 is SYGVQD in the germline V gene (reference sequence).

This clonotype was observed at least ten times. This sequence joins TRBV18 and TRBJ1-1, with D perhaps TRBD1 (5 bases). CDR1 is KGHSH, CDR2 LQKENI, per germline. V was trimmed by 3 bases and J by 2 bases, leaving 16 bases between them. The CDR3 extends over 16 amino acids. The CDR3 region has the DNA TGTGCCAGCTCACCGCTAGGGACGGAGCTAAACACTGAAGCTTTCTTT. Its translation: CASSPLGTELNTEAFF.

This clonotype has more than one count but fewer than ten. The chain is built from TRBV20-1 and TRBJ1-1, with D unresolved. This CDR3 is 13 amino acids long. The V gene's germline CDR1 is DFQATT and CDR2 SNEGSKA (reference sequence). The V and J ends lost 2 bases and 0 bases respectively, with 7 bases between them. CDR3 nucleotides: TGCAGTGCTAGACAGCATATGAACACTGAAGCTTTCTTT. Encoded protein: CSARQHMNTEAFF.

This sequence joins TRBV6-5 and TRBJ2-1; D could derive from TRBD1 or TRBD2 (6 bases each). Per germline, CDR1 MNHEY and CDR2 SVGAGI. The CDR3 has 14 amino acids. Trimming stripped 4 bases from V and 8 bases from J, with 15 bases between. The CDR3 spells CASSFGRGGHEQFF. CDR3 coding DNA: TGTGCCAGCAGTTTCGGCAGGGGAGGCCATGAGCAGTTCTTC.

The table lists this clonotype with many counts. The chain is built from TRBV7-9 and TRBJ2-2; D gene unclear. CDR1 is SEHNR and CDR2 is FQNEAQ in the germline V gene (reference sequence). The CDR3 runs 14 residues. V dropped 5 bases and J dropped 3 bases, with 10 bases sitting between them. DNA of the CDR3: TGTGCCAGCAGCCCACCACGGGACACCGGGGAGCTGTTTTTT. Encoded protein: CASSPPRDTGELFF.

There are many counts of this clonotype. The chain uses TRBV7-9 and TRBJ2-1, with TRBD1 identical over 10 bases. From germline, CDR1 is SEHNR and CDR2 FQNEAQ (reference sequence). The V and J ends lost 5 bases and 0 bases, in that order; junction bases with no gene match: 4. The CDR3 runs to 16 residues. CDR3 nucleotide sequence: TGTGCCAGCAGCGCCGGGACAGGGGTCTCCTACAATGAGCAGTTCTTC. Translated: CASSAGTGVSYNEQFF.

This clonotype showed up just a few times. The rearrangement joins TRBV4-1 to TRBJ1-1; 9 nucleotides match TRBD1. This CDR3 comprises 16 residues. V gave up 2 bases and J gave up 1 base; unmatched junction bases: 5. The germline CDR1 and CDR2 sequences are MGHRA and YSYEKL. CDR3 protein: CASSQHGTGQNTEAFF. CDR3 in DNA: TGCGCCAGCAGCCAACATGGGACAGGGCAGAACACTGAAGCTTTCTTT.

The chain links TRBV28 to TRBJ1-3; D ambiguous. The CDR3 runs 15 residues. Germline CDR1 MDHEN, CDR2 SYDVKM. Trimming removed 6 bases from V and 0 bases from J, with 12 bases in between. The CDR3 here is CASSPTRSSGNTIYF. CDR3 coding DNA: TGTGCCAGCAGCCCAACGCGGAGCTCTGGAAACACCATATATTTT. The complete variable domain, with remaining parts taken from reference TRBV28 and TRBJ1-3, reads DVKVTQSSRYLVKRTGEKVFLECVQDMDHENMFWYRQDPGLGLRLIYFSYDVKMKEKGDIPEGYSVSREKKERFSLILESASTNQTSMYLCASSPTRSSGNTIYFGEGSWLTVV.

This clonotype was picked up a small number of times. The chain couples TRBV19 to TRBJ2-2; 9 nucleotides match TRBD2. The CDR3 runs 14 residues. The V gene end was trimmed by 8 bases and the J gene end by 7 bases; junction bases not matched to a gene: 8. The V gene's germline CDR1 is LNHDA and CDR2 SQIVND (reference sequence). In DNA form, the CDR3 reads TGTGCCAGTGCCGGGACTAGCTTGGGCGGGGAGCTGTTTTTT. As protein: CASAGTSLGGELFF. The variable domain in full, with the rest retrieved from reference TRBV19 and TRBJ2-2, is DGGITQSPKYLFRKEGQNVTLSCEQNLNHDAMYWYRQDPGQGLRLIYYSQIVNDFQKGDIAEGYSVSREKKESFPLTVTSAQKNPTAFYLCASAGTSLGGELFFGEGSRLTVL.

The chain joins TRBV9 to TRBJ2-5, with TRBD1 as a possible D gene (5 bases). The CDR3 has 15 amino acids. The V gene lost 3 bases and the J gene lost 0 bases, with 12 bases spanning the gap. Germline V lookup: CDR1 SGDLS, CDR2 YYNGEE. CDR3 sequence: CASSAGWQNQETQYF. The CDR3 DNA reads TGTGCCAGCAGCGCAGGGTGGCAGAACCAAGAGACCCAGTACTTC.